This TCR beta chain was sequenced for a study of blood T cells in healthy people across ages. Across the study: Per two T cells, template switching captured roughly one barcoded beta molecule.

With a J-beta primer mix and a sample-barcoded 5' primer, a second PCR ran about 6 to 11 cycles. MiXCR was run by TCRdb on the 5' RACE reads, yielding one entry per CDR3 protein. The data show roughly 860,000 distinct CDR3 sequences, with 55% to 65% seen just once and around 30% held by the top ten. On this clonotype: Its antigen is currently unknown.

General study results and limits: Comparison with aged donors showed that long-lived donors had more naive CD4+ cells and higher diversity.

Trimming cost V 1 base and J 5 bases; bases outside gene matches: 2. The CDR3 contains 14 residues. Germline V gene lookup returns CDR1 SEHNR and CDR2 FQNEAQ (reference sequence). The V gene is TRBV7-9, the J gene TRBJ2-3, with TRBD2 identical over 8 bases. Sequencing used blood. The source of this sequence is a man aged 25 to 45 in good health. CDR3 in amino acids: CASSLETSGDTQYF. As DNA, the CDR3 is TGTGCCAGCAGCTTAGAAACTAGCGGAGATACGCAGTATTTT.